The 9 T cell receptor beta chains listed next were all sequenced from one sample in a study of graft-versus-host responses after intestinal transplantation. The plating included around 200,000 irradiated, violet-dye-labeled stimulator cells together with around 200,000 CFSE-labeled responder cells. Here immunoSEQ multiplex PCR was the method, and the copy in TCRdb shows in-frame clones only, minus some. The data hold 17,000 or so clones, with around two fifths observed a single time. The sample here was alloreactive CD8+ T cells from a mixed lymphocyte reaction culture, taken before intestinal transplant. Subset here: CFSE-low proliferating T cells sorted from approximately 6-day pre-transplant mixed lymphocyte reaction (GvH or HvG direction). Receptors were obtained from a human patient who received an intestinal transplant.

J is TRBJ1-1 and V is TRBV6-5; D gene ambiguous. The CDR3 runs 15 residues. With 0 bases removed from V and 1 base from J, the gap between germline ends came to 9 bases. Germline V lookup: CDR1 MNHEY, CDR2 SVGAGI. The CDR3 here is CASSYSKGSNTEAFF. Here the CDR3 DNA reads TGTGCCAGCAGTTACTCGAAAGGTTCGAACACTGAAGCTTTCTTT.

This clone was found a few times. The CDR3 loop reads CASSPKTILNEKLFF. Written as DNA, the CDR3 is TGTGCCAGCAGCCCTAAAACTATACTTAATGAAAAACTGTTTTTT. The chain is built from TRBV6-5 and TRBJ1-4; D remains unclear. The CDR3 contains 15 residues. CDR1 is MNHEY and CDR2 is SVGAGI in the germline V gene. V dropped 6 bases and J dropped 4 bases, with 15 bases sitting between them.

This clone was counted between two and nine times. The chain links TRBV29-1 to TRBJ2-7, with 7 bases aligning to TRBD2. The CDR3 contains 15 residues. V shed 3 bases, J shed 0 bases, and the junction held 8 bases outside the gene matches. The germline CDR1 and CDR2 sequences are SQVTM and ANQGSEA. The chain's CDR3 is CSVEVLAGVSYEQYF. The CDR3 coding sequence is TGCAGCGTTGAGGTTCTGGCGGGAGTCTCCTACGAGCAGTACTTC.

V gene TRBV15 combines with J gene TRBJ2-7; possibly TRBD1 or TRBD2 for D (5 bases each). Trimming pared 6 bases from V and 0 bases from J, leaving 15 bases between. The CDR3 is 15 residues long. Germline V lookup: CDR1 LNHNV, CDR2 YYDKDF (reference sequence). The CDR3 sequence is CATRIGTGLSYEQYF. CDR3 sequence (DNA): TGTGCCACCAGAATCGGGACGGGCCTCTCCTACGAGCAGTACTTC.

The chain uses TRBV27 and TRBJ2-7; the match to TRBD1 covers 8 bases. CDR1 is MNHEY and CDR2 is SMNVEV in the germline V gene (reference sequence). The CDR3 length is 17 residues. V lost 6 bases, J lost 3 bases, and 16 bases stayed unmatched. CDR3 coding DNA: TGTGCCAGCAGCTACTATAATCTCGGACAGGGAGGCTACGAGCAGTACTTC. Protein product: CASSYYNLGQGGYEQYF.

The sample holds a few counts of this clone. The chain is built from TRBV4-1 and TRBJ2-7; tentatively, D is TRBD2 (5 bases). Germline loops: CDR1 MGHRA, CDR2 YSYEKL. The CDR3 consists of 15 residues. Trimming removed 2 bases from V and 0 bases from J, with 11 bases in between. The CDR3 loop is CASSQFSGSSYEQYF. The DNA for the CDR3 is TGCGCCAGCAGCCAATTCTCGGGGAGCTCCTACGAGCAGTACTTC.

This clone is deemed medium-sized. V usage is TRBV19 and J usage is TRBJ2-7; the D gene is possibly TRBD2 (6 bases). Germline-derived CDR1 and CDR2 are LNHDA and SQIVND (reference sequence). This CDR3 is 12 amino acids long. Trimming cost V 5 bases and J 3 bases, with 8 bases left between them. The chain's CDR3 is CASSAGLYEQYF. CDR3 nucleotides: TGTGCCAGTAGTGCGGGACTCTACGAGCAGTACTTC.

The CDR3, as DNA: TGTGCCAGCAGCTTAACGGGGAATTCGGACACTGAAGCTTTCTTT. This encodes CASSLTGNSDTEAFF. The chain links TRBV7-3 to TRBJ1-1; D gene uncertain. The CDR3 is 15 amino acids. Per germline, CDR1 SGHTA and CDR2 FQGTGA. The ends were cut back, 0 bases at V and 3 bases at J, with 11 bases in the middle.

In its sample, this clone ranks as medium-sized (0.01 to 0.1%). The DNA for the CDR3 is TGCGCCAGTCGACAGGGATTCAATCAGCCCCAGCATTTT. Residues: CASRQGFNQPQHF. The V call is TRBV10-2, the J call TRBJ1-5; 7 bases match TRBD1. CDR1 WSHSY and CDR2 SAAADI come from the germline V gene. Unmatched junction bases numbered 5, after V lost 9 bases and J lost 3 bases. The CDR3 sequence is 13 residues long.